The 24 T cell receptor beta chains listed next were all sequenced from one sample in a study of spatial heterogeneity in lung cancer. The time point denotes: blood at routine non-recurrence follow-up after resection. TCRdb passed the 5' RACE reads through MiXCR, listing each CDR3 protein once. The sample has nearly 95,000 distinct CDR3 sequences; approximately 19% are singletons. Here the sequenced sample was PBMCs, taken at follow-up. These receptors all come from a male donor with early-stage non-small cell lung cancer.

This CDR3 reads CASRLLPRTGETQYF. CDR3 DNA sequence: TGTGCCAGCAGACTGCTCCCTAGGACCGGGGAGACCCAGTACTTC. V is TRBV6-5 and J is TRBJ2-5; D gene unclear. This CDR3 has 15 amino acids. V lost 6 bases and J lost 5, with 19 bases in between. Germline CDR1 MNHEY, CDR2 SVGAGI.

V and J are TRBV5-1 and TRBJ2-5; D is ambiguous. In germline, CDR1 is SGHRS, CDR2 YFSETQ. With 3 bases removed from V and 1 base from J, the gap between germline ends came to 10 bases. The CDR3 consists of 14 residues. CDR3 protein: CASSSRTGQETQYF. DNA for the CDR3: TGCGCCAGCAGCTCTCGGACGGGCCAAGAGACCCAGTACTTC.

This clonotype was observed a handful of times. This chain connects TRBV4-3 to TRBJ2-5; no clear D gene. Germline V gene sequence: CDR1 LGHNA, CDR2 YSLEER. This CDR3 spans 15 amino acids. V lost 0 bases, J lost 1 base, and 9 bases lay in between. CDR3 nucleotide sequence: TGCGCCAGCAGCCAAGACCCCCAGGTCCAAGAGACCCAGTACTTC. This translates into CASSQDPQVQETQYF.

In its sample, this clonotype was seen a few times. The CDR3 region is CASSPGRVNTEAFF. CDR3 sequence (DNA): TGTGCCAGCAGCCCAGGGCGGGTGAACACTGAAGCTTTCTTT. This rearrangement joins TRBV9 to TRBJ1-1; weak D call: TRBD1 (5 bases). Per the germline V gene, CDR1 is SGDLS and CDR2 is YYNGEE. This CDR3 spans 14 amino acids. With 4 bases removed from V and 0 bases from J, the gap between germline ends came to 10 bases.

This clonotype was found many times. The chain couples TRBV5-6 to TRBJ1-4; no reliable D call. V lost 2 bases and J lost 2, with 10 bases in between. This CDR3 contains 15 residues. Germline loops: CDR1 SGHDT, CDR2 YYEEEE. As DNA, the CDR3 is TGTGCCAGCAGCTTTCCCACGGGGACTAATGAAAAACTGTTTTTT. This translates into CASSFPTGTNEKLFF.

This clonotype was detected only a few times. The V gene is TRBV6-2 or TRBV6-3, the J gene TRBJ2-1; D uncertain. Germline loops: CDR1 MNHEY, CDR2 SVGEGT. The length of the CDR3 is 14 residues. V was shortened by 2 bases and J by 6 bases, with 11 bases between the two germline ends. The CDR3 bases are TGTGCCAGCAGTTACCAACCTCATGGCAATGAGCAGTTCTTC. This sequence encodes CASSYQPHGNEQFF.

The V gene is TRBV7-2, the J gene TRBJ2-1; 11 nucleotides line up with TRBD2. The length of the CDR3 is 18 residues. Germline CDR1 is SGHTA and CDR2 is FQGNSA. V dropped 3 bases and J dropped 8; count of bases not matched to a gene: 15. CDR3 loop: CASSFLALLLAGVDEQFF. CDR3 nucleotides: TGTGCCAGCAGCTTCCTCGCCCTATTACTAGCGGGAGTCGATGAGCAGTTCTTC.

V is TRBV20-1 and J is TRBJ2-3; TRBD2 matches at 11 bases. Trimming took 1 base from V and 2 from J; bases not matched to a gene: 5. Germline V gene data show CDR1 as DFQATT and CDR2 as SNEGSKA (reference sequence). The CDR3 runs 16 residues. Here the CDR3 reads CSARGGTSGITDTQYF. The DNA for the CDR3 is TGCAGTGCTAGAGGTGGGACTAGCGGAATCACAGATACGCAGTATTTT.

This clonotype was detected only a few times. The chain carries TRBV20-1 and TRBJ1-1, with D perhaps matching TRBD1 (5 bases). The CDR3 has 16 amino acids. The V end was cut by 1 base, the J end by 1 base, with 16 bases between. Germline V gives CDR1 DFQATT, CDR2 SNEGSKA (reference sequence). The CDR3 nucleotides read TGCAGTGCTAGAGCGGGGGTTCAGGCAGGGAACACTGAAGCTTTCTTT. Translated: CSARAGVQAGNTEAFF.

This sequence joins TRBV3-1 and TRBJ2-2, with D perhaps TRBD2 (7 bases). V was trimmed by 2 bases and J by 3 bases, leaving 10 bases between them. Germline V CDR1 and CDR2: LGHDT, YNNKEL (reference sequence). This CDR3 region has 15 residues. The CDR3 nucleotides are TGTGCCAGCAGCCAAACAGGGAGGGACACCGGGGAGCTGTTTTTT. Translating it yields CASSQTGRDTGELFF.

There are a few counts of this clonotype. This chain connects TRBV5-1 to TRBJ2-1; unclear D gene. Between the trimmed V and J ends, which lost 4 bases and 9 bases, there was a span of 14 bases. The CDR3 loop spans 13 amino acids. Germline V gives CDR1 SGHRS, CDR2 YFSETQ. The chain's CDR3 is CASSPKAGIEQFF. The DNA for the CDR3 is TGCGCCAGCAGCCCAAAAGCTGGGATTGAGCAGTTCTTC.

This clonotype was counted only a few times. The genes are TRBV6-5 and TRBJ2-7, with D possibly being TRBD1 or TRBD2 (6 bases each). Trimming pared 6 bases from V and 5 bases from J, leaving 17 bases between. The CDR3 has 14 residues. Germline V gene sequence: CDR1 MNHEY, CDR2 SVGAGI. For the CDR3, the DNA is TGTGCCAGCAGCCGGGGGCTCGAGGAGGACGAGCAGTACTTC. It encodes CASSRGLEEDEQYF.

The chain employs TRBV4-3 and TRBJ1-2; TRBD1 matches 7 bases. This CDR3 has 15 amino acids. The trim removed 2 bases at V and 6 bases at J, leaving 9 bases unmatched. Germline CDR1 reads LGHNA; CDR2 reads YSLEER. CDR3 protein: CASSQSGTEADGYTF. CDR3 DNA sequence: TGCGCCAGCAGCCAATCCGGGACAGAGGCTGATGGCTACACCTTC.

Only a few counts were recorded for this clonotype. The chain links TRBV5-6 to TRBJ2-5; D gene uncertain. This CDR3 is 14 amino acids long. Germline CDR1 reads SGHDT; CDR2 reads YYEEEE. V lost 2 bases and J lost 2, with 10 bases in between. This chain's CDR3 is CASSFSTRQETQYF. The CDR3 DNA follows: TGTGCCAGCAGCTTTAGTACCAGACAAGAGACCCAGTACTTC.

V usage is TRBV9 and J usage is TRBJ2-2; D remains unclear. Between the trimmed V and J ends, which lost 3 bases and 6 bases, there was a span of 12 bases. CDR1 SGDLS and CDR2 YYNGEE come from the germline V gene. The CDR3 extends over 14 amino acids. This chain's CDR3 is CASSADVQAGELFF. The CDR3 coding sequence is TGTGCCAGCAGCGCGGACGTACAAGCCGGGGAGCTGTTTTTT. Variable domain in full (rest from reference TRBV9 and TRBJ2-2): DSGVTQTPKHLITATGQRVTLRCSPRSGDLSVYWYQQSLDQGLQFLIQYYNGEERAKGNILERFSAQQFPDLHSELNLSSLELGDSALYFCASSADVQAGELFFGEGSRLTVL.

This chain links TRBV12-3 or TRBV12-4 with TRBJ1-2; 9 bases align to TRBD1. The CDR3 is made up of 14 amino acids. Trimming took 5 bases from V and 8 from J; bases not matched to a gene: 9. The CDR3 loop reads CASSPRTGAGGYTF. CDR3 DNA: TGTGCCAGCAGTCCACGGACAGGGGCTGGAGGCTACACCTTC.

The chain joins TRBV3-1 to TRBJ2-5; 8 nucleotides line up with TRBD2. The CDR3 consists of 14 residues. Trimming removed 6 bases from V and 4 bases from J; junction bases left unmatched: 7. Germline-derived CDR1 and CDR2 are LGHDT and YNNKEL (reference sequence). CDR3 DNA sequence: TGTGCCAGCAGTTTACGGAGCGGGAGAGAGACCCAGTACTTC. Its protein product is CASSLRSGRETQYF.

This clonotype was seen a handful of times. The chain combines TRBV19 with TRBJ1-5; possibly TRBD1 for D (5 bases). This CDR3 is 14 amino acids long. Germline V gene data show CDR1 as LNHDA and CDR2 as SQIVND (reference sequence). Trimming stripped 8 bases from V and 7 bases from J, with 18 bases between. This chain's CDR3 is CASHGGDARQPQHF. CDR3 bases: TGTGCCAGTCACGGAGGGGACGCAAGGCAGCCCCAGCATTTT. Drawing the rest from reference TRBV19 and TRBJ1-5, the complete variable domain is DGGITQSPKYLFRKEGQNVTLSCEQNLNHDAMYWYRQDPGQGLRLIYYSQIVNDFQKGDIAEGYSVSREKKESFPLTVTSAQKNPTAFYLCASHGGDARQPQHFGDGTRLSIL.

This clonotype was counted between two and nine times. V usage is TRBV11-2 and J usage is TRBJ2-5; D not certain. Trimming left V 0 bases short and J 7 bases short, with 9 bases between. The CDR3 totals 13 residues. Looked up from germline, CDR1 is SGHAT and CDR2 is FQNNGV. DNA of the CDR3: TGTGCCAGCAGCTTAGACCCTGGTTGGACCCAGTACTTC. Translated, it gives CASSLDPGWTQYF.

On this clonotype: A single base separates this from a much larger clone, so it may be a read error. The V gene is TRBV5-4, the J gene TRBJ2-3; possible D gene TRBD2, 7 bases. The germline gives CDR1 SGHNT, CDR2 YYREEE (reference sequence). The CDR3 has 13 amino acids. The CDR3 bases are TGTACCAGCAGCCTAGGGGGGGCGGATACGCAGTATTTT. As protein: CTSSLGGADTQYF.

The chain couples TRBV2 to TRBJ2-3; 7 bases align to TRBD1. Germline loops: CDR1 SNHLY, CDR2 FYNNEI. With V trimmed by 6 bases and J by 3 bases, 6 bases remained unmatched. The CDR3 spans 14 residues. CDR3 sequence reads: CASSGQAGTDTQYF. The CDR3 coding sequence is TGTGCCAGCAGCGGACAGGCTGGGACAGATACGCAGTATTTT. Supplemented by reference TRBV2 and TRBJ2-3, the full variable domain reads EPEVTQTPSHQVTQMGQEVILRCVPISNHLYFYWYRQILGQKVEFLVSFYNNEISEKSEIFDDQFSVERPDGSNFTLKIRSTKLEDSAMYFCASSGQAGTDTQYFGPGTRLTVL.

The chain carries TRBV7-9 and TRBJ1-3; possibly TRBD1 for D (5 bases). The germline V gene encodes CDR1 SEHNR and CDR2 FQNEAQ (reference sequence). V lost 3 bases to trimming and J lost 5 bases, with 8 bases between them. This CDR3 has 13 residues. CDR3 sequence: CASSFQGRNTIYF. The CDR3 nucleotides read TGTGCCAGCAGCTTCCAGGGTAGAAACACCATATATTTT. Complete variable domain (other parts from reference TRBV7-9 and TRBJ1-3): DTGVSQNPRHKITKRGQNVTFRCDPISEHNRLYWYRQTLGQGPEFLTYFQNEAQLEKSRLLSDRFSAERPKGSFSTLEIQRTEQGDSAMYLCASSFQGRNTIYFGEGSWLTVV.

V usage is TRBV30 and J usage is TRBJ1-3; D is undetermined. Germline V lookup: CDR1 GTSNPN, CDR2 SVGIG (reference sequence). V lost 5 bases, J lost 0 bases, and 11 bases lay in between. The CDR3 has 14 amino acids. CDR3 sequence: CAWAQSLSGNTIYF. CDR3 coding DNA: TGTGCCTGGGCCCAGTCACTCTCTGGAAACACCATATATTTT.

This clonotype turned up a few times. The J gene is TRBJ2-3, the V gene TRBV20-1, with D perhaps matching TRBD1 or TRBD2 (5 bases each). Looked up from germline, CDR1 is DFQATT and CDR2 is SNEGSKA (reference sequence). This CDR3 contains 15 residues. Trimming removed 0 bases from V and 0 bases from J, with 10 bases in between. Here the CDR3 DNA reads TGCAGTGCTAGAGAGGGGGTCGGAAGCACAGATACGCAGTATTTT. Translating it yields CSAREGVGSTDTQYF.